This T cell receptor beta chain was identified in a study of graft-versus-host responses after intestinal transplantation. Comment on this clone: Its specificity is not known.

This table comes from immunoSEQ multiplex PCR, and its TCRdb copy is limited to in-frame clones, with some not included. The sample holds approximately 110,000 clones, more than 85% seen once. The germline V gene has CDR1 MDHEN and CDR2 SYDVKM. There are 13 residues in the CDR3. Trimming at V came to 4 bases and at J to 6 bases, leaving 1 base not matched to a gene. This TCR was recovered from a human donor who was the organ donor for an intestinal transplant. V gene TRBV28 combines with J gene TRBJ2-1; TRBD1 aligns across 9 bases. The sample consisted of unstimulated CD8+ T cells sorted from spleen or lymph node cells, taken before transplant. The CDR3 coding sequence is TGTGCCAGCAGTTCGACAGGGGGCAATGAGCAGTTCTTC. This gives the protein CASSSTGGNEQFF.